One and the same sample provided the 5 T cell receptor beta chains below, sequenced in a study of patients and donors after allogeneic stem cell transplantation (dated by TCRdb to about 2020). The library was generated by RT-PCR. Sequencer: NextSeq 550. Through fastp at Q25 and MiXCR, TCRdb rebuilt clones from the public reads, retaining in-frame beta chains. Each CDR3 protein appears once, grouped with its most common genes and DNA. The sample table contains 900,000 to 1,000,000 distinct CDR3 sequences; only one count was recorded for roughly 18% of them. Roughly 6% of the sample is taken by the ten largest. The specimen sequenced was blood, either unsorted or a sorted T cell fraction (not recorded which). These receptors all stem from a human donor who was either an allogeneic HSCT recipient or a stem cell or donor lymphocyte infusion donor (not recorded which). It is not recorded whose cells these are; they may come from a transplant donor.

This clonotype has just a few counts. The chain recombines TRBV5-1 with TRBJ2-5, with D possibly TRBD1 on 6 matching bases. In germline, CDR1 is SGHRS, CDR2 YFSETQ. CDR3 length: 13 residues. V was trimmed by 4 bases and J by 3 bases, leaving 10 bases between them. This CDR3 reads CASSPTGKETQYF. CDR3 sequence (DNA): TGCGCCAGCAGCCCAACAGGGAAAGAGACCCAGTACTTC.

This clonotype was found once. The chain joins TRBV7-3 to TRBJ2-3; TRBD2 matches at 9 bases. This CDR3 spans 14 amino acids. The J segment lost 7 bases and the V segment lost 4 bases, leaving 6 bases of the junction unmatched. Germline CDR1 is SGHTA and CDR2 is FQGTGA. The DNA for the CDR3 is TGTGCCAGCAGCTCGCGGGGGGGAGCTAATACGCAGTATTTT. Encoded protein: CASSSRGGANTQYF.

The chain couples TRBV27 to TRBJ2-7; unclear D gene. CDR1 MNHEY and CDR2 SMNVEV come from the germline V gene (reference sequence). This CDR3 spans 15 amino acids. V was cut by 9 bases and J by 7 bases, with 25 bases left in between. The CDR3 DNA reads as TGTGCCAGTTCCCTGGTGGCCGAGAGCCCGAGGGAGCAGTACTTC. It codes for CASSLVAESPREQYF.

The table lists this clonotype with a few counts. The chain carries TRBV29-1 and TRBJ1-1; tentative D call: TRBD1 (6 bases). Trimming removed 6 bases at V and 6 bases at J, with 20 bases between. This CDR3 is built from 14 residues. Germline CDR1 is SQVTM and CDR2 is ANQGSEA. CDR3 sequence: CSVRGTTSGAEAFF. CDR3 in DNA: TGCAGCGTCCGCGGGACAACCTCGGGCGCTGAAGCTTTCTTT.

The sample holds a few counts of this clonotype. The V and J genes are TRBV3-1 and TRBJ2-3, with 8 bases fitting TRBD2. V was pared by 4 bases and J by 9 bases, with 12 bases of the junction left unmatched. Germline CDR1 is LGHDT and CDR2 is YNNKEL (reference sequence). The CDR3 length is 15 residues. CDR3 sequence (DNA): TGTGCCAGCAGCCCCGGGAGGGGATATAGTGAGACGCAGTATTTT. It yields the protein CASSPGRGYSETQYF.